This T cell receptor beta chain was identified in a study of OX40 agonist ivuxolimab in advanced cancers. Describing the broader study: The costimulatory receptor OX40 (CD134) was targeted by ivuxolimab, a fully human IgG2 agonistic monoclonal antibody. In the dose-escalation cohort, 70% to 85% of patients were male, and the mean age was approximately 60 years, with a range of about 23 to 90. The paper describes the monotherapy dose-escalation part (N of about 52 patients) of the phase I trial of ivuxolimab. Patients were allowed to have had prior anti-PD-1, anti-PD-L1 or anti-CTLA-4 therapy, and roughly two fifths of the dose-escalation patients had been treated with checkpoint inhibitors. Intravenous ivuxolimab was administered to patients every 2 weeks at six dose levels: 0.01, 0.1, 0.3, 1.5, 3 and 10 mg/kg. Peripheral TCRbeta sequencing was intended to test whether TCR sequence diversity was altered and clonal T-cell expansion was caused by ivuxolimab. Of the roughly 52 dose-escalation patients, hepatocellular carcinoma was present in 19, melanoma in approximately 15, renal cell carcinoma in 9 and head and neck cancer in 9. Partial responses occurred in three dose-escalation patients, of whom one had hepatocellular carcinoma and two had cutaneous melanoma. Overall study outcomes, separate from this receptor: Which antigens the clonally expanded peripheral T cells were specific for was not determined. In partial responders in the 0.1-3.0 mg/kg groups, normalized peripheral clonal expansion was found to be among the lowest, especially among CD8+ T cells. After ivuxolimab, expanded clones were on average more numerous among CD8+ T cells than among CD4+ T cells. Low levels of normalized T-cell clonal expansion were also seen in some patients who did not respond. At doses of 0.1 to 3.0 mg/kg, clonal expansion of both CD4+ and CD8+ T cells in blood was seen between baseline and week 6.

The trial excluded patients who had a history of autoimmune disease or who were on systemic immunosuppression. Peripheral blood for TCR sequencing was collected from all dose cohorts at baseline, on cycle 4 day 1, and on cycle 7 day 1. The samples were taken from a phase I, first-in-human, multicenter, open-label dose-escalation trial of ivuxolimab. Adults with locally advanced or metastatic melanoma, renal cell carcinoma, hepatocellular carcinoma or head and neck squamous cell carcinoma were enrolled in the trial. Before TCR sequencing, CD4+ T cells and CD8+ T cells were sorted from peripheral blood as separate populations. This clone has just a few counts. It lacks a known antigen. No per-base quality is available; no much larger clone lies one base away. To sequence the TCRbeta CDR3 region, genomic DNA was isolated from the sorted cells. TCRbeta CDR3 regions were sequenced using the immunoSEQ Assay. The source is immuneACCESS, and TCRdb retained only in-frame sequences with V and J called. Part of the clones is not carried over; for the studies checked, unresolved V genes explain less than half of this, and the remainder is unexplained. The sample data list 55,000 to 70,000 clones, and roughly 80% of these were observed just once. Around 1.3% of the sample is taken by the ten largest.

V loses 4 bases at its end and J loses 6 bases; junction bases beyond the gene matches: 5. Spanning cysteine to phenylalanine, the CDR3 consists of 13 amino acids. This entry keeps only the CDR3 DNA: 39 bases, framed from base 1. From a lookup of the germline V gene, CDR1 and CDR2 are SNHLY and FYNNEI. The V gene is TRBV2 and the J gene is TRBJ1-2; TRBD1 fits 7 bases in the junction. Source: CD4+ or CD8+ T cells sorted from blood, taken in a trial of the OX40 agonist ivuxolimab. This TCR was sampled from an adult with an advanced solid tumor such as melanoma, head and neck, liver or kidney cancer. The CDR3 corresponds to CASSVDRVNGYTF. Here is the DNA: TGTGCCAGCAGTGTAGACAGGGTAAATGGCTACACCTTC.